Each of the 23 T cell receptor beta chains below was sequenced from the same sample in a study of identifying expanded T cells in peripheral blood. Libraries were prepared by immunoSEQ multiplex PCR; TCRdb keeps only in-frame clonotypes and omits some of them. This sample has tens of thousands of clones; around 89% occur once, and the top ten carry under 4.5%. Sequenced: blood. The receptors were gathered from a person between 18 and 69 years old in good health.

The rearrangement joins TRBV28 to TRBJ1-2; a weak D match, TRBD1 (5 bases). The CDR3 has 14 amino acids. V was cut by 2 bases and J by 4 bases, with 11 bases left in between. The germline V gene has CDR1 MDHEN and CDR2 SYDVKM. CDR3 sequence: CASSLEGQVYGYTF. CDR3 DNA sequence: TGTGCCAGCAGTTTAGAGGGGCAGGTCTATGGCTACACCTTC.

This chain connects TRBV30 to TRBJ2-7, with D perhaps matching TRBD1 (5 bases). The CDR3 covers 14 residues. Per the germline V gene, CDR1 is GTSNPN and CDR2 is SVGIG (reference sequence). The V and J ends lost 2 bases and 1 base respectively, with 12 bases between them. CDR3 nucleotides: TGTGCCTGGAGTCGGATCAGGACATCCTACGAGCAGTACTTC. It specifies CAWSRIRTSYEQYF. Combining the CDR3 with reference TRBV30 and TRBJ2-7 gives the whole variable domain SQTIHQWPATLVQPVGSPLSLECTVEGTSNPNLYWYRQAAGRGLQLLFYSVGIGQISSEVPQNLSASRPQDRQFILSSKKLLLSDSGFYLCAWSRIRTSYEQYFGPGTRLTVT.

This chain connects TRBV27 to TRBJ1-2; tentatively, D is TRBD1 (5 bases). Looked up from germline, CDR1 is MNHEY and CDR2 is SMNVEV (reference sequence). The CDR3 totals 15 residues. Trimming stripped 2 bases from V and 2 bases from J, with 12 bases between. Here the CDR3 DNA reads TGTGCCAGCAGTTTACGGGCAGGGCTAAACTATGGCTACACCTTC. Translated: CASSLRAGLNYGYTF.

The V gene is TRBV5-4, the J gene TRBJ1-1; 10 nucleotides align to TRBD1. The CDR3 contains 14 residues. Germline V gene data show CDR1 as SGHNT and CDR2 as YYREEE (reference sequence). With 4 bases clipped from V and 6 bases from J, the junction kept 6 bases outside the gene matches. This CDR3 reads CASSGGQGVAEAFF. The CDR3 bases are TGTGCCAGCAGCGGCGGACAGGGGGTTGCTGAAGCTTTCTTT.

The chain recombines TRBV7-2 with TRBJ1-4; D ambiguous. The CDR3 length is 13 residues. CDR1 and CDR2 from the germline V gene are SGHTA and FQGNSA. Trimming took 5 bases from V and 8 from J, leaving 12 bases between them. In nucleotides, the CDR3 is TGTGCCAGCAGCCGTACACGTGGGGAAAAACTGTTTTTT. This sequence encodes CASSRTRGEKLFF.

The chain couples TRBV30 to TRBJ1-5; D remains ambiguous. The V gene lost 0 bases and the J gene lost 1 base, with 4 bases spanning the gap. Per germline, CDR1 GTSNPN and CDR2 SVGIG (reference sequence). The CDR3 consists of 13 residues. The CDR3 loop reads CAWSVDSNQPQHF. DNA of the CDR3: TGTGCCTGGAGTGTAGACAGCAATCAGCCCCAGCATTTT.

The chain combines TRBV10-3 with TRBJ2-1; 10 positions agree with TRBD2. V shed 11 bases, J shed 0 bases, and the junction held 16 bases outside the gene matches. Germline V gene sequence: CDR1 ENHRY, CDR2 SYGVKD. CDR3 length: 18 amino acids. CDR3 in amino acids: CAASRASGSPSSYNEQFF. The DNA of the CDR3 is TGTGCCGCTTCCAGGGCTAGCGGGAGTCCGAGCTCCTACAATGAGCAGTTCTTC.

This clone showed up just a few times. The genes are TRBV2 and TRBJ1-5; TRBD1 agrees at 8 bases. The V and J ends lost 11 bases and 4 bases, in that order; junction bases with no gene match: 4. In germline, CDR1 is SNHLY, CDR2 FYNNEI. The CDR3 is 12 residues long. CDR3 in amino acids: CAGGQGNQPQHF. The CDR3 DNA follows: TGTGCCGGTGGACAGGGAAATCAGCCCCAGCATTTT.

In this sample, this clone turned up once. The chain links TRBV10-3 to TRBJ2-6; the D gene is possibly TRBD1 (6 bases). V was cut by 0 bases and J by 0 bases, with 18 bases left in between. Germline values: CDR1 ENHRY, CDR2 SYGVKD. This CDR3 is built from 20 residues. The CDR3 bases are TGTGCCATCAGTGAGTCGACTCGGACAGCAATCACCTCTGGGGCCAACGTCCTGACTTTC. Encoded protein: CAISESTRTAITSGANVLTF.

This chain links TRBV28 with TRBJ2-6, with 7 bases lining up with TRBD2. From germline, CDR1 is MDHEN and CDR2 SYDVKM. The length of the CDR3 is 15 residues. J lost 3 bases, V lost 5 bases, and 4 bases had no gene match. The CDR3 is CASSLGGSGANVLTF. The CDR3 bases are TGTGCCAGCAGTCTCGGGGGGAGTGGGGCCAACGTCCTGACTTTC.

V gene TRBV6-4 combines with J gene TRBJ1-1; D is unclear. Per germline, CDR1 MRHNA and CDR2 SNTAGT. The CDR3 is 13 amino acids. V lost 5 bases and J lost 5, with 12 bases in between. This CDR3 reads CASSSNSGTEAFF. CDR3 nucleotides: TGTGCCAGCAGTTCTAACAGTGGGACTGAAGCTTTCTTT.

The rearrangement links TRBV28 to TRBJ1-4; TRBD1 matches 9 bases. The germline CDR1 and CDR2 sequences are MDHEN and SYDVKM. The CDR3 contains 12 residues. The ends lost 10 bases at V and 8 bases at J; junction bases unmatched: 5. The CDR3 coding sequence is TGTGCCACACAGGGGGCGGGGGAAAAACTGTTTTTT. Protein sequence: CATQGAGEKLFF. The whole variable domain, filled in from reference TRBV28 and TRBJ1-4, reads DVKVTQSSRYLVKRTGEKVFLECVQDMDHENMFWYRQDPGLGLRLIYFSYDVKMKEKGDIPEGYSVSREKKERFSLILESASTNQTSMYLCATQGAGEKLFFGSGTQLSVL.

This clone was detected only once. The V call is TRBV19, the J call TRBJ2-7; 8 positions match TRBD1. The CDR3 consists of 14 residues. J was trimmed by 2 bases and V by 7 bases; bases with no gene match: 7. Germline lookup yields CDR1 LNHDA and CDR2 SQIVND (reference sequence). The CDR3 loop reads CASTPGQVPYEQYF. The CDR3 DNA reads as TGTGCCAGTACCCCGGGACAGGTTCCCTACGAGCAGTACTTC.

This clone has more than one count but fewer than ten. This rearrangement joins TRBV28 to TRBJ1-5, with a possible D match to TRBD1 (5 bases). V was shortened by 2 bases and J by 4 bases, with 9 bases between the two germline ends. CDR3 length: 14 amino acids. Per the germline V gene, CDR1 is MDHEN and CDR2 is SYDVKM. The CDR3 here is CASSLPGRNQPQHF. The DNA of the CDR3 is TGTGCCAGCAGTTTACCGGGGCGAAATCAGCCCCAGCATTTT.

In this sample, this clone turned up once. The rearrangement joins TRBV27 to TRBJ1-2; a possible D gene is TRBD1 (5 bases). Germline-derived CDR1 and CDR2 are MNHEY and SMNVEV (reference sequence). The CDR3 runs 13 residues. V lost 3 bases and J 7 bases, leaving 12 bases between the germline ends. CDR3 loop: CASSLGTTGGYTF. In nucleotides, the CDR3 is TGTGCCAGCAGTTTGGGGACGACTGGTGGCTACACCTTC.

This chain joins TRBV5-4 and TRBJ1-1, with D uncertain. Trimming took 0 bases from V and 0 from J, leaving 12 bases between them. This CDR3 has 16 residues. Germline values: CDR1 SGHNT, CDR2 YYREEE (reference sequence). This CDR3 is CASSLAYPRMNTEAFF. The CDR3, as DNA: TGTGCCAGCAGCTTGGCCTATCCAAGGATGAACACTGAAGCTTTCTTT.

The CDR3 region has the DNA TGTGCCAGCAGGTACACGACCGCCTTAACAGATACGCAGTATTTT. Its protein product is CASRYTTALTDTQYF. The chain is built from TRBV7-9 and TRBJ2-3; unclear D gene. Germline CDR1 and CDR2: SEHNR and FQNEAQ (reference sequence). The length of the CDR3 is 15 residues. Trimming left V 6 bases short and J 3 bases short, with 16 bases between.

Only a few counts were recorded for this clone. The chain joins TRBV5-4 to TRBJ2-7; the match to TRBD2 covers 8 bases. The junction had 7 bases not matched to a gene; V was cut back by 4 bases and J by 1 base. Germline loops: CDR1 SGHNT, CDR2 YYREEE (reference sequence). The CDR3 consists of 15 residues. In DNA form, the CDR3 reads TGTGCCAGCAGCCCCTCTAGCGGGCTTTCCTACGAGCAGTACTTC. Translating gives CASSPSSGLSYEQYF.

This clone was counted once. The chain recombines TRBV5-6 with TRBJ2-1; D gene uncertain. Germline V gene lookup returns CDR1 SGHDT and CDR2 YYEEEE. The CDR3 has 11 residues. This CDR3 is CASADHNEQFF. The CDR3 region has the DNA TGTGCTAGTGCTGACCACAATGAGCAGTTCTTC.

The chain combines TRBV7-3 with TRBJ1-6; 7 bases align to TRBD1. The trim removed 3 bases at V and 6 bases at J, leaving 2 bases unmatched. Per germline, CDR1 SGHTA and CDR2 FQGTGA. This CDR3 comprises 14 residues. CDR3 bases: TGTGCCAGCAGCTTCCAGGGGGGTAATTCACCCCTCCACTTT. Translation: CASSFQGGNSPLHF.

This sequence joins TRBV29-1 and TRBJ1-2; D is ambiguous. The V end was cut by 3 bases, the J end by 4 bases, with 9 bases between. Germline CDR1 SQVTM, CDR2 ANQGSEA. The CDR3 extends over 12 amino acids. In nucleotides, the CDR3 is TGCAGCGTTGAGGGCGAGAGCTATGGCTACACCTTC. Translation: CSVEGESYGYTF.

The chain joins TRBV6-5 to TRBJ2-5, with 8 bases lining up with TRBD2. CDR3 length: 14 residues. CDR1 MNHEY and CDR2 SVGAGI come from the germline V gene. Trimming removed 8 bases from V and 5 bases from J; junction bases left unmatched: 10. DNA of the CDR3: TGTGCCAGCTCGGTCGGGAGGGCCTCTGAGACCCAGTACTTC. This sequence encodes CASSVGRASETQYF.

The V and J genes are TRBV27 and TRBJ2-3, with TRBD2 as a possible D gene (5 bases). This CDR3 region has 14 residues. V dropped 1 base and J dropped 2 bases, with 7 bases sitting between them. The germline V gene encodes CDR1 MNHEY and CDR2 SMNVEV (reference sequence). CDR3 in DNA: TGTGCCAGCAGTTTATTTCGGGACACAGATACGCAGTATTTT. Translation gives CASSLFRDTDTQYF.